This T cell receptor (beta chain) emerged from a study of T cells in Graves' hyperthyroidism and ophthalmopathy. Amplification yielded TCR beta CDR3 regions, with RNA transcripts as the source. HTBI primers were used for first-round RT-PCR of the TCR CDR3. TCRdb reanalysed the multiplex PCR reads using MiXCR and keeps one entry per CDR3 protein. The repertoire holds some 380,000 distinct CDR3 sequences, approximately 13% seen once, with around 20% in the top ten. Clinical symptoms, serum thyroxine, TRAb, thyroid ultrasound and orbital computed tomography established diagnosis. Ten or more counts support this clonotype. The target antigen is unknown. Findings and limits, study-wide: Most thyroid clonotypes with frequency above 0.001 were detected in blood.

The V gene lost 4 bases and the J gene lost 2 bases, with 20 bases spanning the gap. Germline V lookup: CDR1 MNHEY, CDR2 SVGAGI. This CDR3 is 17 amino acids long. This sequence joins TRBV6-5 and TRBJ1-2; no firm D call. The TCR comes from a man in his thirties or forties with Graves' hyperthyroidism that later progressed to Graves' ophthalmopathy. The sample comprised blood. CDR3 in DNA: TGTGCCAGCAGTTCTAGTGCGGGCAGGCCCGAAAACTATGGCTACACCTTC. Residues: CASSSSAGRPENYGYTF.